This TCR beta chain was recorded in a study of post-analysis software for immune sequencing data. The overall study: Progressive-relapsing, secondary progressive and relapsing-remitting multiple sclerosis were among the disease courses included. General study points: Strong same-batch co-clustering of samples appeared with F measure clustering. Multiple sclerosis patients showed significantly lower normalized Chao1 diversity than controls did. There were five TRBV segments more frequent in patients than controls, and TRBV5-6, TRBV5-1 and TRBV20-1 were among them.

Incorporated into the TCR beta cDNA libraries were unique molecular identifiers, which served to reduce PCR and sequencing biases. Some 500,000 cDNA molecules were obtained from 1 to 10 million T cells. One entry per CDR3 protein, called by TCRdb with MiXCR from the PCR reads. The table lists about 500,000 distinct CDR3 sequences, over 35% of them singletons. V lost 6 bases, J lost 0 bases, and 10 bases lay in between. The CDR3 length is 13 residues. Looked up from germline, CDR1 is DFQATT and CDR2 is SNEGSKA (reference sequence). This clonotype was recorded once. Antigen unknown. This clonotype was sampled from a girl aged 5 to 17 with multiple sclerosis. The genes are TRBV20-1 and TRBJ2-3; D unclear. Sequencing input: blood. This CDR3 reads CSASKGSTDTQYF. The CDR3 coding sequence is TGCAGTGCCAGTAAGGGCAGCACAGATACGCAGTATTTT.